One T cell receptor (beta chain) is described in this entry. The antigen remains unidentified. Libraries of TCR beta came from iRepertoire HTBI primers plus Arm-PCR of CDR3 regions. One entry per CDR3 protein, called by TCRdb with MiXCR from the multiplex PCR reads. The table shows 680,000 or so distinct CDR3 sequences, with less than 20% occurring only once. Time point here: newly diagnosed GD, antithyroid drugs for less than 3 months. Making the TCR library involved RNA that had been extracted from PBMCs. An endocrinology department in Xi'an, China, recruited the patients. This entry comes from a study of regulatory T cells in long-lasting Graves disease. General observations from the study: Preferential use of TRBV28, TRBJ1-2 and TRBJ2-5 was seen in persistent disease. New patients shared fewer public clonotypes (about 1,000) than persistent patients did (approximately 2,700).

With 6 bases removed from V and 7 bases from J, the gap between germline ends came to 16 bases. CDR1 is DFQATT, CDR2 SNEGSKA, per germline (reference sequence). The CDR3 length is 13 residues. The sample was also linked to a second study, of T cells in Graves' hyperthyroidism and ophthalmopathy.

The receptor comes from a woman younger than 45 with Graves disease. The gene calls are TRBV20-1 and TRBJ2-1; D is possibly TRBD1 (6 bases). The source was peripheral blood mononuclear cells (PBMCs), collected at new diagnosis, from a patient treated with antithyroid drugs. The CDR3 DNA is TGCAGTGCGGCACACCCCGGACAGAATGAGCAGTTCTTC. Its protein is CSAAHPGQNEQFF.